A single T cell receptor beta chain is shown here with its context. V dropped 4 bases and J dropped 5 bases, with 15 bases sitting between them. Germline V lookup: CDR1 SGDLS, CDR2 YYNGEE. This CDR3 spans 14 amino acids. The sample comes from a study of blood T cell repertoires in COVID-19. Repertoires were generated with immunoSEQ multiplex PCR, while TCRdb's copy carries only in-frame clones and drops some. In the table there are hundreds of thousands of clones, just over 85% of which are singletons. Input material: peripheral blood. The V gene is TRBV9, the J gene TRBJ2-5; no clear D gene. The TCR originated in a woman in her 30s with active or convalescent COVID-19. CDR3 DNA: TGTGCCAGCAGCCTCGACTCATTAACGGAGACCCAGTACTTC. Its protein is CASSLDSLTETQYF.